Each of the 29 T cell receptor beta chains below was sequenced from the same sample in a study of T cell responses to AZD1222 COVID-19 vaccine. Clones were sequenced by immunoSEQ multiplex PCR, and TCRdb holds only the in-frame ones, with some missing. The sample carries 75,000 to 95,000 clones, more than 75% recorded once. Sequenced material: peripheral blood, taken on day 0 of AZD1222 vaccination. The receptors stem from an adult in good health.

The rearrangement joins TRBV29-1 to TRBJ1-4; D gene unclear. This CDR3 spans 14 amino acids. Germline loops: CDR1 SQVTM, CDR2 ANQGSEA. Trimming stripped 6 bases from V and 5 bases from J, with 16 bases between. CDR3 DNA: TGCAGCGTCCTAGTGGGCTCCGAAAATGAAAAACTGTTTTTT. It codes for CSVLVGSENEKLFF.

This chain links TRBV6-6 with TRBJ1-5; D is unresolved. The CDR3 is made up of 12 amino acids. Per germline, CDR1 MNHNY and CDR2 SVGAGI (reference sequence). The V end was cut by 6 bases, the J end by 5 bases, with 8 bases between. Written as DNA, the CDR3 is TGTGCCAGCAGCCCTGGGCATCAGCCCCAGCATTTT. Encoded protein: CASSPGHQPQHF.

The chain employs TRBV6-5 and TRBJ2-7; 8 bases align to TRBD1. The CDR3 totals 15 residues. With V trimmed by 0 bases and J by 3 bases, 4 bases remained unmatched. Germline CDR1 is MNHEY and CDR2 is SVGAGI. The CDR3 DNA reads TGTGCCAGCAGTTACTCGGGACAGGCGGACTACGAGCAGTACTTC. This encodes CASSYSGQADYEQYF.

This clone is a singleton in its sample. V gene TRBV6-2 or TRBV6-3 combines with J gene TRBJ1-5, with D perhaps TRBD1 (5 bases). The germline V and J ends were trimmed by 5 bases and 2 bases, with 13 bases remaining between them. This CDR3 spans 15 amino acids. Germline V gene data show CDR1 as MNHEY and CDR2 as SVGEGT. The CDR3, as DNA: TGTGCCAGCAGTCGCCAGGGATTGGGCAATCAGCCCCAGCATTTT. Residues: CASSRQGLGNQPQHF.

As concerns this clone: One end of the junction varies from germline; a read error may be responsible. The CDR3 sequence is CASSFGSAGGSETQYF. In DNA form, the CDR3 reads TGTGCTAGCAGCTTTGGGTCGGCGGGGGGGTCGGAGACCCAGTACTTC. The chain combines TRBV7-7 with TRBJ2-5; 9 bases fit TRBD2. The CDR3 is made up of 16 amino acids. Germline-derived CDR1 and CDR2 are SSHAT and FNYEAQ (reference sequence).

The chain employs TRBV19 and TRBJ2-7; D not certain. The CDR3 loop spans 13 amino acids. The germline gives CDR1 LNHDA, CDR2 SQIVND (reference sequence). Trimming cost V 7 bases and J 0 bases, with 10 bases left between them. Here the CDR3 reads CASKDGSSYEQYF. CDR3 nucleotide sequence: TGTGCCAGTAAGGATGGAAGCTCCTACGAGCAGTACTTC.

In its sample, this clone was seen once. The chain recombines TRBV12-3 or TRBV12-4 with TRBJ1-5; D is undetermined. Trimming took 2 bases from V and 4 from J, leaving 3 bases between them. The CDR3 has 12 residues. CDR3 amino acids: CASSLRNQPQHF. The CDR3 region has the DNA TGTGCCAGCAGTTTACGTAATCAGCCCCAGCATTTT.

The rearrangement joins TRBV9 to TRBJ1-2, with TRBD1 identical over 8 bases. There are 14 residues in the CDR3. Germline V gene data show CDR1 as SGDLS and CDR2 as YYNGEE. The V segment lost 0 bases and the J segment 2 bases; nucleotides outside the gene matches: 0. The CDR3: CASSVGQGNYGYTF. The CDR3 region has the DNA TGTGCCAGCAGCGTAGGACAGGGGAACTATGGCTACACCTTC.

Of note for this clone: The identical CDR3 is also encoded by other nucleotide sequences in the sample. V usage is TRBV12-3 or TRBV12-4 and J usage is TRBJ2-1, with D unclear. The CDR3 is 11 residues long. V lost 3 bases to trimming and J lost 4 bases, with 1 base between them. The CDR3 DNA reads as TGTGCCAGCAGTTTTTACAATGAGCAGTTCTTC. Translation gives CASSFYNEQFF.

This chain connects TRBV4-3 to TRBJ1-4, with 9 bases that match TRBD1. With 3 bases clipped from V and 7 bases from J, the junction kept 3 bases outside the gene matches. CDR3 length: 14 residues. Germline lookup yields CDR1 LGHNA and CDR2 YSLEER. The CDR3 DNA reads TGCGCCAGCAGCCAGGGACAGGGAGGTGAAAAACTGTTTTTT. This sequence encodes CASSQGQGGEKLFF.

The chain has TRBV12-3 or TRBV12-4 and TRBJ1-5; possibly TRBD1 for D (5 bases). The V and J ends lost 3 bases and 6 bases respectively, with 9 bases between them. The CDR3 contains 13 residues. CDR3: CASSFQGPQPQHF. CDR3 nucleotide sequence: TGTGCCAGCAGTTTTCAGGGCCCTCAGCCCCAGCATTTT.

Written as DNA, the CDR3 is TGTGCCAGCAGCACAAAGTGGGGCGACCGTGAAAAACTGTTTTTT. This codes for CASSTKWGDREKLFF. This chain links TRBV9 with TRBJ1-4; D is perhaps TRBD1 (5 bases). Per germline, CDR1 SGDLS and CDR2 YYNGEE. V was pared by 4 bases and J by 7 bases, with 17 bases between. This CDR3 is built from 15 residues. The full variable domain, rest sourced from reference TRBV9 and TRBJ1-4, is DSGVTQTPKHLITATGQRVTLRCSPRSGDLSVYWYQQSLDQGLQFLIQYYNGEERAKGNILERFSAQQFPDLHSELNLSSLELGDSALYFCASSTKWGDREKLFFGSGTQLSVL.

Worth noting for this clone: The sample has other DNA sequences that encode this CDR3 too. V usage is TRBV19 and J usage is TRBJ1-1; D may be TRBD1 (5 bases). CDR3 size: 13 residues. Germline V gives CDR1 LNHDA, CDR2 SQIVND (reference sequence). V dropped 3 bases and J dropped 1 base, with 6 bases sitting between them. CDR3 in amino acids: CASSIQGNTEAFF. The CDR3 coding sequence is TGTGCCAGTAGTATTCAGGGGAACACTGAAGCTTTCTTT.

The chain couples TRBV15 to TRBJ1-5, with unresolved D. Trimming left V 4 bases short and J 0 bases short, with 7 bases between. From germline, CDR1 is LNHNV and CDR2 YYDKDF (reference sequence). This CDR3 spans 14 amino acids. The CDR3 spells CATSIVSSNQPQHF. CDR3 in DNA: TGTGCCACCAGCATCGTCAGTAGCAATCAGCCCCAGCATTTT.

V is TRBV7-2 and J is TRBJ1-5; D uncertain. Germline-derived CDR1 and CDR2 are SGHTA and FQGNSA. The germline V and J ends were trimmed by 5 bases and 6 bases, with 11 bases remaining between them. The CDR3 is 13 residues long. CDR3 nucleotide sequence: TGTGCCAGCAGCCCTTGGGTGTCTCAGCCCCAGCATTTT. This gives the protein CASSPWVSQPQHF.

The DNA for the CDR3 is TGTGCCACCAGTGATGACGGCGGGGCCACATCCAATGAGCAGTTCTTC. This sequence encodes CATSDDGGATSNEQFF. The rearrangement joins TRBV24-1 to TRBJ2-1; D possibly corresponds to TRBD2 (6 bases). The CDR3 is made up of 16 amino acids. Germline V lookup: CDR1 KGHDR, CDR2 SFDVKD. V was cut by 3 bases and J by 6 bases, with 17 bases left in between.

This rearrangement joins TRBV5-1 to TRBJ1-2, with D maybe TRBD1 (5 bases). Germline CDR1 SGHRS, CDR2 YFSETQ. The CDR3 runs to 15 residues. V lost 4 bases and J 4 bases, leaving 17 bases between the germline ends. CDR3 in amino acids: CASSLAGWPSYGYTF. CDR3 in DNA: TGCGCCAGCAGCCTCGCAGGGTGGCCGTCCTATGGCTACACCTTC. Filled out from reference TRBV5-1 and TRBJ1-2, the complete variable domain reads KAGVTQTPRYLIKTRGQQVTLSCSPISGHRSVSWYQQTPGQGLQFLFEYFSETQRNKGNFPGRFSGRQFSNSRSEMNVSTLELGDSALYLCASSLAGWPSYGYTFGSGTRLTVV.

Note on this clone: The identical CDR3 is also encoded by other nucleotide sequences in the sample. This chain links TRBV9 with TRBJ1-2, with D possibly matching TRBD1 (5 bases). This CDR3 contains 13 residues. Trimming pared 4 bases from V and 1 base from J, leaving 8 bases between. Germline CDR1 reads SGDLS; CDR2 reads YYNGEE. For the CDR3, the DNA is TGTGCCAGCAGCCCCGACAGTAACTATGGCTACACCTTC. Its translation is CASSPDSNYGYTF.

The chain joins TRBV7-6 to TRBJ1-2, with D possibly matching TRBD1 (6 bases). The V end was cut by 5 bases, the J end by 2 bases, with 15 bases between. The germline CDR1 and CDR2 sequences are SGHVS and FNYEAQ. The CDR3 runs to 15 residues. CDR3 in amino acids: CASSPFAQGNYGYTF. Written as DNA, the CDR3 is TGTGCCAGCAGCCCGTTCGCCCAGGGGAACTATGGCTACACCTTC. The full variable domain, with the rest looked up from reference TRBV7-6 and TRBJ1-2, is GAGVSQSPRYKVTKRGQDVALRCDPISGHVSLYWYRQALGQGPEFLTYFNYEAQQDKSGLPNDRFSAERPEGSISTLTIQRTEQRDSAMYRCASSPFAQGNYGYTFGSGTRLTVV.

The rearrangement joins TRBV19 to TRBJ2-3; D possibly corresponds to TRBD2 (6 bases). V was pared by 5 bases and J by 2 bases, with 11 bases between. Germline values: CDR1 LNHDA, CDR2 SQIVND (reference sequence). CDR3 length: 14 residues. CDR3 loop: CASSSGGYTDTQYF. CDR3 DNA: TGTGCCAGTAGTTCTGGGGGGTACACAGATACGCAGTATTTT.

The chain joins TRBV7-2 to TRBJ1-4; 9 nucleotides match TRBD1. Germline V CDR1 and CDR2: SGHTA, FQGNSA. V was clipped by 5 bases and J by 7 bases; unmatched bases: 8. The CDR3 sequence is 15 residues long. The CDR3 reads CASSPHRGRVEKLFF. The CDR3 region has the DNA TGTGCCAGCAGCCCCCACAGGGGGCGAGTTGAAAAACTGTTTTTT.

The rearrangement joins TRBV7-3 to TRBJ1-1, with D hard to call. Germline assignment: CDR1 SGHTA and CDR2 FQGTGA. V was shortened by 8 bases and J by 1 base, with 5 bases between the two germline ends. The CDR3 runs to 11 residues. DNA of the CDR3: TGTGCCAGCGCCGAGAACACTGAAGCTTTCTTT. Encoded protein: CASAENTEAFF.

This sequence joins TRBV6-6 and TRBJ2-6; TRBD2 agrees at 7 bases. This CDR3 is 16 amino acids long. From germline, CDR1 is MNHNY and CDR2 SVGAGI (reference sequence). The J segment lost 2 bases and the V segment lost 0 bases, leaving 1 base of the junction unmatched. The CDR3 sequence is CASSYSGRAGANVLTF. CDR3 DNA sequence: TGTGCCAGCAGTTACTCGGGGAGGGCTGGGGCCAACGTCCTGACTTTC.

The chain uses TRBV7-9 and TRBJ1-2; D possibly corresponds to TRBD1 (5 bases). Trimming cost V 8 bases and J 4 bases, with 20 bases left between them. The germline V gene encodes CDR1 SEHNR and CDR2 FQNEAQ (reference sequence). The CDR3 length is 15 residues. CDR3 in amino acids: CASWGDSYEFYGYTF. CDR3 in DNA: TGTGCCAGCTGGGGAGACAGCTACGAATTCTATGGCTACACCTTC.

The CDR3 region has the DNA TGCGCCAGCAGCTTGGAAGGGAACTATGGCTACACCTTC. Its translation: CASSLEGNYGYTF. The V and J genes are TRBV5-1 and TRBJ1-2; D unclear. The germline V and J ends were trimmed by 0 bases and 2 bases, with 5 bases remaining between them. The CDR3 is 13 residues long. Germline V gene data show CDR1 as SGHRS and CDR2 as YFSETQ.

The chain carries TRBV7-2 and TRBJ1-5, with D perhaps matching TRBD1 (5 bases). Trimming took off 5 bases at V and 2 bases at J, with 16 bases between the two ends. Germline V gives CDR1 SGHTA, CDR2 FQGNSA. This CDR3 has 16 amino acids. CDR3 bases: TGTGCCAGCAGCCCCCCTGGGGGAGAGGGCAATCAGCCCCAGCATTTT. It translates to CASSPPGGEGNQPQHF. The entire variable domain, with the rest obtained from reference TRBV7-2 and TRBJ1-5, is as follows: GAGVSQSPSNKVTEKGKDVELRCDPISGHTALYWYRQSLGQGLEFLIYFQGNSAPDKSGLPSDRFSAERTGGSVSTLTIQRTQQEDSAVYLCASSPPGGEGNQPQHFGDGTRLSIL.

The chain links TRBV9 to TRBJ2-5, with D possibly being TRBD1 (6 bases). The V end was cut by 3 bases, the J end by 8 bases, with 11 bases between. The CDR3 is 12 amino acids. The germline V gene encodes CDR1 SGDLS and CDR2 YYNGEE. The CDR3 DNA reads TGTGCCAGCAGCGGGGACAAGGTAACCCAGTACTTC. Residues: CASSGDKVTQYF.

V and J are TRBV15 and TRBJ1-6, with 8 bases matching TRBD1. J lost 4 bases, V lost 0 bases, and 2 bases had no gene match. The CDR3 is 16 residues long. The germline V gene has CDR1 LNHNV and CDR2 YYDKDF (reference sequence). CDR3 sequence (DNA): TGTGCCACCAGCAGAGAGGACAGGGCGTATAATTCACCCCTCCACTTT. Its translation is CATSREDRAYNSPLHF.

This chain links TRBV7-8 with TRBJ2-7, with D perhaps TRBD2 (6 bases). Germline V CDR1 and CDR2: SGHVS, FQNEAQ. The CDR3 length is 17 residues. Trimming left V 1 base short and J 2 bases short, with 18 bases between. The CDR3 nucleotides are TGTGCCAGCAGCTTAGGTGGGGCTCGGGGGTCCGCCTACGAGCAGTACTTC. Protein sequence: CASSLGGARGSAYEQYF.